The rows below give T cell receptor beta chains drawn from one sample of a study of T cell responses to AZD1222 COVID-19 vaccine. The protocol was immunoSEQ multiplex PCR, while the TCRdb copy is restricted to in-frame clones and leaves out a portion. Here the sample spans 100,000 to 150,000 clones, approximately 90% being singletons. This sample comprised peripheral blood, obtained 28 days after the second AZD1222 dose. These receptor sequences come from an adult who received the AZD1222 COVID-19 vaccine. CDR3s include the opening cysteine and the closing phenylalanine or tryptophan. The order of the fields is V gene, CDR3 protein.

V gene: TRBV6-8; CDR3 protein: CATTSGTSGGDTQYF
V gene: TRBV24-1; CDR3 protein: CATSDLEMGQNTGELFF
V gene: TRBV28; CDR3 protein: CASSPQTGYTEAFF
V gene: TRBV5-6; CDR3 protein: CASRLLNTEAFF
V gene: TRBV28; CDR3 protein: CASSLSGFYGYTF
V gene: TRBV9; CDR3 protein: CASSETVLNEKLFF
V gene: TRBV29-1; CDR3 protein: CSVEGTVNEQFF
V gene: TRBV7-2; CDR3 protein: CASSLGWGGNQPQHF
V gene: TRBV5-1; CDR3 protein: CASSFDRTSYEQYF
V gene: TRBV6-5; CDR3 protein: CASRRGVGNYGYTF
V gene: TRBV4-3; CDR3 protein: CASSQGDTSFNYGYTF
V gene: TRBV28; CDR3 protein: CASSFPRGVTNTEAFF
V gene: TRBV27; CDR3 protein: CASSSLGQGVNYGYTF
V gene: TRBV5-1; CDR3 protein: CASSVSGTDNSPLHF
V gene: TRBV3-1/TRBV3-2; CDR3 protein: CASREGVGYGYTF
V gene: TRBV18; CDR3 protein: CASSTFWTGRGTEAFF
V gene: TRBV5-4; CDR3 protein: CASTNSRGIYNEQFF
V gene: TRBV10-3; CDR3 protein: CAISITGGGQPQHF
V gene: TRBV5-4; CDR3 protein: CASSRGQGAGSNEKLFF
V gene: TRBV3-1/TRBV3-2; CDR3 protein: CASNPSGGREQYF
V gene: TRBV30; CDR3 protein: CAWSGLVSPLHF
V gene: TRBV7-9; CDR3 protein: CASSYRGIGISSDTEAFF
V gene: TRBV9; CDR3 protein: CASSVGSTGIYEQYF
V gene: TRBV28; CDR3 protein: CASSLRVAYGYTF
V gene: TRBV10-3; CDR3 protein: CAIGGAGNEKLFF
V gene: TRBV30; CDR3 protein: CAYQTDSYEQYF
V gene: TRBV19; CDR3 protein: CATSPGPMANTEAFF
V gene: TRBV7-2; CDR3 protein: CASSTDRVLEAFF
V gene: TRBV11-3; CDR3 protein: CASSPTGGTYEQYF
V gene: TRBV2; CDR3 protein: CASRYNQPQHF
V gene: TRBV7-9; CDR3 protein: CADKSPYGYTF
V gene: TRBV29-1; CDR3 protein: CSVVSSRDRGEKLFF
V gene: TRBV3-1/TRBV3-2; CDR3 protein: CASSRTGELFF
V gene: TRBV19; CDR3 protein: CASSIGNREDEQFF
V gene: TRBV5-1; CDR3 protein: CASVGLAGSTDTQYF
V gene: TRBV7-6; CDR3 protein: CASSLPLSQSGNTIYF
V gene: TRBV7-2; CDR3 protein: CASSFYPGDYEQYF